The rows below give T cell receptor beta chains drawn from one sample of a study of blood T cell repertoires in COVID-19. Sequenced by immunoSEQ multiplex PCR; TCRdb stores in-frame clones only, minus some. The repertoire holds 310,000 or so clones, with approximately 91% as singletons. The sample was peripheral blood. The source is a woman in her 30s with COVID-19, enrolled during active disease. Both conserved end residues are part of each CDR3. D genes are given only for firm matches. Clone size is not always given. Where it is, it says once, few, many or a class for expanded clones.

J	size	V	D	CDR3	DNA
TRBJ2-7	few	TRBV4-1	NA	CASSQEGGLSSYEQYF	TGCGCCAGCAGCCAAGAAGGAGGCCTCAGCTCCTACGAGCAGTACTTC
TRBJ2-2	NA	TRBV28	NA	CASSFLRDTGELFF	TGTGCCAGCAGTTTCCTCAGGGATACCGGGGAGCTGTTTTTT
TRBJ2-1	NA	TRBV6-2/TRBV6-3	TRBD2	CASSYTGGPPYNEQFF	TGTGCCAGCAGTTACACGGGAGGACCGCCCTACAATGAGCAGTTCTTC
TRBJ1-1	NA	TRBV7-9	NA	CASSLGQANTEAFF	TGTGCCAGCAGCTTAGGTCAAGCGAACACTGAAGCTTTCTTT
TRBJ2-1	NA	TRBV7-9	NA	CASSLGPTVEQFF	TGTGCCAGCAGCTTAGGACCGACAGTTGAGCAGTTCTTC
TRBJ1-2	NA	TRBV2	NA	CASSIEAWDYGYTF	TGTGCCAGCAGTATCGAGGCCTGGGACTATGGCTACACCTTC
TRBJ1-6	NA	TRBV7-2	NA	CASSSGRGSYNSPLHF	TGTGCCAGCAGCTCCGGAAGGGGGTCCTATAATTCACCCCTCCACTTT
TRBJ2-7	few	TRBV10-3	NA	CAISGSSYEQYF	TGTGCCATTAGCGGTAGCTCCTACGAGCAGTACTTC
TRBJ2-2	few	TRBV5-4	TRBD2	CASSSTSGRARNGELFF	TGTGCCAGCAGCTCAACTAGCGGGAGGGCGAGGAACGGGGAGCTGTTTTTT
TRBJ1-5	NA	TRBV27	TRBD1	CASSLTGGPNQPQHF	TGTGCCAGCAGTTTAACAGGGGGCCCGAATCAGCCCCAGCATTTT
TRBJ2-1	NA	TRBV18	NA	CASSPFPMAGSGEYEQFF	TGTGCCAGCTCACCATTTCCCATGGCGGGAAGTGGGGAGTATGAGCAGTTCTTC
TRBJ2-2	NA	TRBV7-6	NA	CASSLVGRATGELFF	TGTGCCAGCAGCTTAGTTGGCAGGGCCACCGGGGAGCTGTTTTTT